This TCR beta chain was recorded in a study of regulatory T cells in long-lasting Graves disease (dated by TCRdb to the early 2020s). In the study overall: Antithyroid drugs had been taken for less than 3 months by newly diagnosed Graves' disease patients. A total of 33 samples underwent TCR sequencing, from roughly 13 patients with persistent Graves' disease and approximately 20 patients with newly diagnosed Graves' disease. Peripheral blood TCR sequencing and RNA sequencing compared persistent Graves' disease patients with newly diagnosed Graves' disease patients. The study was conducted in China and was registered as a clinical trial. Results the study describes overall, beyond this receptor: More public clonotypes were shared among persistent patients (under 3,000) than among newly diagnosed patients (966). The small sample size was acknowledged by the authors as a limitation that may reduce accuracy. Sequencing and analysis were restricted to the TCR beta chain. The study examined only peripheral blood because the primary lesion, thyroid tissue, could not be accessed. Compared with newly diagnosed patients, persistent Graves' disease patients had lower TCR Shannon entropy and fewer highly expanded clones, which suggests clonal expansion.

In this sample, this clonotype turned up a few times. The clone's antigen remains unknown. Relative to the germline gene, one junction end is altered; a read error may explain this. The time point tag for this specimen amounts to: newly diagnosed GD, antithyroid drugs for less than 3 months. For both TCR sequencing and RNA sequencing, RNA was extracted from PBMCs using TRIzol. The diagnosis of Graves' disease followed American Thyroid Association guidelines. Patients were recruited from an endocrinology department in Xi'an, China. Each patient gave approximately 9.7 milliliters of peripheral blood, collected in an EDTA anticoagulant tube. Ficoll Paque Plus density gradient separation was used to isolate PBMCs, and no further T cell sorting was performed. An Agilent 2100 Bioanalyzer and agarose gel were used to check RNA quality, and a NanoDrop 2000 was used to measure RNA concentration. Libraries came from multiplex PCR. TCRdb names Illumina HiSeq 4000 as the instrument used. TCR beta libraries were built with iRepertoire HTBI primers and Arm-PCR amplification of CDR3 regions. Before sequencing, the PCR products underwent gel purification. On the study's bioinformatics: A total of roughly 67 TRBV and about 13 TRBJ segments were identified across samples and were used for gene usage analysis of CDR3 amino acid clonotypes. COPE and FqMerger were used to merge filtered high-quality paired reads into contigs. Contigs were aligned with BLAST to IMGT TRBV, TRBD and TRBJ reference genes, and CDR3 was defined per IMGT. Highly expanded clones were defined as clonotypes with a frequency above 0.1%. Shannon entropy served as the measure of repertoire diversity, while the Gini coefficient captured V-J evenness. A clonotype was considered public if more than one individual shared it. The raw public reads went through TCRdb reprocessing: fastp at Q25, MiXCR clone calling, in-frame beta chains kept. All rows with the same CDR3 protein become a single entry with the most common DNA and genes. The V and J calls were determined by TCRdb, not by the authors. The table for this sample lists fewer than 650,000 distinct CDR3 sequences; about 16% of them were counted only once. The ten largest clones take up more than 10% of the sample.

The data were also submitted as part of a second study, on T cells in Graves' hyperthyroidism and ophthalmopathy. Taken from the second paper: A patient counted as having stable Graves' hyperthyroidism if no progression to ophthalmopathy occurred over 18 months of follow-up. Hyperthyroidism patients were newly diagnosed, with disease duration under 2 months, and aged 18 to 65 years. Exclusion was applied to patients with uncontrolled infections, other autoimmune diseases, pregnancy or lactation. Clinical symptoms, serum thyroxine and TRAb, thyroid ultrasound, and orbital computed tomography formed the basis for the diagnoses. The TCR CDR3 was subjected to a first round of RT-PCR using the HTBI primer set and the Qiagen OneStep RT-PCR kit. Most expanded thyroid clonotypes (frequency above 0.001) were also found in blood, which suggests that blood repertoires may mirror thyroid immune responses. A model built on a 13 V-J signature distinguished ophthalmopathy from stable hyperthyroidism, reaching about 88% sensitivity and approximately 81% specificity in cross-validation and 80%/75% in testing. In validation, the model predicted progression to ophthalmopathy with around 71% sensitivity and 72.22% specificity, a median of about 6.7 months before onset. A discovery cohort of roughly 100 patients, about 44 with Graves' ophthalmopathy and approximately 60 with stable Graves' hyperthyroidism, was used to find distinguishing TCR V-J signatures. Prospective prediction of ophthalmopathy was tested in an independent validation cohort of 18 hyperthyroidism patients and 17 patients who later progressed to ophthalmopathy. The approximately 100 discovery patients were divided at random into training and test sets in a 7:3 ratio. Thyroid tissue and blood T-cell repertoires from six Graves' hyperthyroidism patients were also compared in the study. After blood sampling, hyperthyroidism patients were treated with methimazole at a starting dose of 30 mg daily, and ophthalmopathy patients were treated with high-dose intravenous methylprednisolone. The libraries were constructed in a second round of multiplex PCR and then size-selected and purified. Sequencing of the libraries was done on an Illumina HiSeq2000 using paired-end 100 bp reads. SOAPnuke was used to process the raw data, throwing out any read that contained adapters or uncalled bases, had a mean Phred below 15, or lacked an exact constant-primer or identifier match. High-quality paired reads were merged using COPE v1.2.5, and each unique nucleotide sequence was defined as a clonotype. Clonotypes were aligned to IMGT TRBV, TRBD and TRBJ reference segments using MiTCR v1.1. Analysis was restricted to V-J combinations with a frequency above 0.0001, which covered just over 98% of repertoires. The TCS score was defined as the ratio of F50 (clonal expansion) to E x V (chaos), calculated using BLOSUM62-based TCRdist between CDR3 peptides within each V-J. Welch's t-statistics and random forest reduced roughly 530 V-J features to roughly 13, which were used in a naive Bayes classifier (R e1071). No statistical method was used to set the sample size in advance, and investigators knew the group allocation. TCR Vbeta CDR3 sequencing of roughly 140 peripheral blood samples (around 45 ophthalmopathy, approximately 80 hyperthyroidism and roughly 17 progressor patients) is reported in the paper.

Here the sequenced sample was peripheral blood mononuclear cells (PBMCs), taken at new diagnosis, from a patient treated with antithyroid drugs. The TCR comes from a man aged 18 to 29 with Graves disease. Donor details come from another sample of the same person, matched by shared clones.

The base sequence is TGCGCCAGCAGCCAAGAAAATAGCGGGATCGAGCAGTTCTTC. Translated, it reads CASSQENSGIEQFF. The chain is made from TRBV11-2 and TRBJ2-1, with 8 bases in between that match TRBD2. The CDR3 measures 14 amino acids from cysteine to phenylalanine. Only CDR3 DNA is held: 42 bases, read in frame from base 1. The germline V gene encodes CDR1 SGHAT and CDR2 FQNNGV. The full variable domain, completed from the reference TRBV11-2 and TRBJ2-1 proteins outside the CDR3, reads EAGVAQSPRYKIIEKRQSVAFWCNPISGHATLYWYQQILGQGPKLLIQFQNNGVVDDSQLPKDRFSAERLKGVDSTLKIQPAKLEDSAVYLCASSQENSGIEQFFGPGTRLTVL.